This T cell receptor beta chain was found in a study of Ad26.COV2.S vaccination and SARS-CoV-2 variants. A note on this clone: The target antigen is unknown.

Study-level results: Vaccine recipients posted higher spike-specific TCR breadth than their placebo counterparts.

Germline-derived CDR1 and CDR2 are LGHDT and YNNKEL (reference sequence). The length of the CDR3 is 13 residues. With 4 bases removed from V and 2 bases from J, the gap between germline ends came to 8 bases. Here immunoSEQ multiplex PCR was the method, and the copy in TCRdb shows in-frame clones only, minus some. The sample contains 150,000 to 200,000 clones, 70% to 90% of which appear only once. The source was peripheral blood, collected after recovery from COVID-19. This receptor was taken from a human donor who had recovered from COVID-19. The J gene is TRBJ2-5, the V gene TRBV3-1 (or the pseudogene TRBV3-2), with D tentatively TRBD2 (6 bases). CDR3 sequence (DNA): TGTGCCAGCAGCCGGGGACTGCAAGAGACCCAGTACTTC. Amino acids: CASSRGLQETQYF.